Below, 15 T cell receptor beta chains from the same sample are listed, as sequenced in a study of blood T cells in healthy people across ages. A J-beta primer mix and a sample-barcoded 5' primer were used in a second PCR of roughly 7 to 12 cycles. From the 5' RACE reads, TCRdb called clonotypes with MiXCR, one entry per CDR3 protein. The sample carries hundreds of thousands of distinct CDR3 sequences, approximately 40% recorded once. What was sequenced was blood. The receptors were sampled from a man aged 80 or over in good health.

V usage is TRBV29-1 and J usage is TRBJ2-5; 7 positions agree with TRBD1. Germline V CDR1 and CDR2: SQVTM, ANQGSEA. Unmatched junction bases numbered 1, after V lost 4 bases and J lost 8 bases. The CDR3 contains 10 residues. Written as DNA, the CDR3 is TGCAGCGTTGGACAGGGAACCCAGTACTTC. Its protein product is CSVGQGTQYF.

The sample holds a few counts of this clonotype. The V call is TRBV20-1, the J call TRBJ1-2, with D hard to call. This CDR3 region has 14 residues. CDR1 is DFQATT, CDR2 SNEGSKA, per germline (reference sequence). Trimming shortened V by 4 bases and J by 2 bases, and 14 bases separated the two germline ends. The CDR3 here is CSATEGSGNYGYTF. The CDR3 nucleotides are TGCAGTGCTACTGAGGGTTCAGGAAACTATGGCTACACCTTC.

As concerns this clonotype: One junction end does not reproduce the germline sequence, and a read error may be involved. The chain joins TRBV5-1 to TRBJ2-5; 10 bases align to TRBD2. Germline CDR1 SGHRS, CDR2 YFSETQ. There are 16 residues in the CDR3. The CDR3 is CACSLGLADLKETQYF. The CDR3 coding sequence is TGCGCCTGCAGCCTCGGACTAGCGGATCTTAAAGAGACCCAGTACTTC.

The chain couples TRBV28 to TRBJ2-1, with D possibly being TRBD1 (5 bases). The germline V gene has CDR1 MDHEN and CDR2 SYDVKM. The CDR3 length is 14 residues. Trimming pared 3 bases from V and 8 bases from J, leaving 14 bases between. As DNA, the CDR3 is TGTGCCAGCAGTTTGGCAGGGTTAGGCCATGAGCAGTTCTTC. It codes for CASSLAGLGHEQFF.

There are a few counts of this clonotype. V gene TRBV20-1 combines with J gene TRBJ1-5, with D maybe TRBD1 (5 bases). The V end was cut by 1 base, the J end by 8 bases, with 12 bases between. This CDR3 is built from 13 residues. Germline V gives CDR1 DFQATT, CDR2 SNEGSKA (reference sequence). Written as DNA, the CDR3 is TGCAGTGCTAGAGTGGCAGGGCCTAAGCCCCAGCATTTT. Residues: CSARVAGPKPQHF.

The CDR3 nucleotides are TGTGCCAGTACCCCAAGGACTAGCGGGAGTCTGAAGACCCAGTACTTC. Its translation: CASTPRTSGSLKTQYF. V is TRBV28 and J is TRBJ2-5; TRBD2 agrees at 13 bases. CDR3 size: 16 residues. The J segment lost 6 bases and the V segment lost 9 bases, leaving 13 bases of the junction unmatched. Germline V lookup: CDR1 MDHEN, CDR2 SYDVKM.

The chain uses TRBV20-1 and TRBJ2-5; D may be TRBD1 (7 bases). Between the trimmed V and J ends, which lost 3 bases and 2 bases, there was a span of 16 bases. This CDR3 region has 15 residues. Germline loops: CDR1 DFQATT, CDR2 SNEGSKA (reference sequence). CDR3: CSARRGAGGQETQYF. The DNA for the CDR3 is TGCAGTGCTAGGAGGGGGGCAGGGGGACAAGAGACCCAGTACTTC.

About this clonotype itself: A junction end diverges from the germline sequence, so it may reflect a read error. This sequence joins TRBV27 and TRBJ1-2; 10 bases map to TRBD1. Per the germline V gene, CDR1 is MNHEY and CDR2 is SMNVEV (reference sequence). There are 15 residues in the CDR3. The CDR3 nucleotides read TGTGCCTGCAGTTCCAGGGACAGGGGTACGAGTGGCTACACCTTC. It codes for CACSSRDRGTSGYTF.

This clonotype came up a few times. In DNA form, the CDR3 reads TGTGCCAGCAGTTACTCGGGGGACCAAGAGACCCAGTACTTC. The encoded protein is CASSYSGDQETQYF. This chain joins TRBV6-5 and TRBJ2-5; the D call may be TRBD1 or TRBD2 (5 bases each). This CDR3 has 14 residues. Germline CDR1 is MNHEY and CDR2 is SVGAGI. Trimming pared 0 bases from V and 0 bases from J, leaving 5 bases between.

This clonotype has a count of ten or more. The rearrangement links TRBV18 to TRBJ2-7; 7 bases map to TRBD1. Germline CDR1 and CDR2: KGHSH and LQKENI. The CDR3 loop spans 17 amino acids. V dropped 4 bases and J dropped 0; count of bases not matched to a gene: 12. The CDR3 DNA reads TGTGCCAGCTCACTAAACCTGATGGGACAGAGCTCCTACGAGCAGTACTTC. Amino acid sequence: CASSLNLMGQSSYEQYF.

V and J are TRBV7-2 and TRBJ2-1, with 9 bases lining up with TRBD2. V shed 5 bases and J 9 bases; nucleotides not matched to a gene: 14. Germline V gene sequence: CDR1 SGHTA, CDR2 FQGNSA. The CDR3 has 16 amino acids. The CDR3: CASSHYVSGGQVEQFF. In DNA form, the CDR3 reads TGTGCCAGCAGCCACTACGTAAGCGGGGGGCAGGTTGAGCAGTTCTTC.

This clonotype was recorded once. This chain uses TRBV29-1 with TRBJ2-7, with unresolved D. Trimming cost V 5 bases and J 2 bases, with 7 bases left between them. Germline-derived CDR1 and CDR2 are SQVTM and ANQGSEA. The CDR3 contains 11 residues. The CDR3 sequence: CSVHTTYEQYF. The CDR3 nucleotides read TGCAGCGTTCATACCACCTACGAGCAGTACTTC.

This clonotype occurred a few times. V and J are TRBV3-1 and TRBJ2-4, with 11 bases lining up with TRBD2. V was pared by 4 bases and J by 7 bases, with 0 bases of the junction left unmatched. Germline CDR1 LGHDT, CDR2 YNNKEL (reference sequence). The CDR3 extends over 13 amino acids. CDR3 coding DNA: TGTGCCAGCAGCCGGACTAGCGGGAACATTCAGTACTTC. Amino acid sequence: CASSRTSGNIQYF. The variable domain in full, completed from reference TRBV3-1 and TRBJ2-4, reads DTAVSQTPKYLVTQMGNDKSIKCEQNLGHDTMYWYKQDSKKFLKIMFSYNNKELIINETVPNRFSPKSPDKAHLNLHINSLELGDSAVYFCASSRTSGNIQYFGAGTRLSVL.

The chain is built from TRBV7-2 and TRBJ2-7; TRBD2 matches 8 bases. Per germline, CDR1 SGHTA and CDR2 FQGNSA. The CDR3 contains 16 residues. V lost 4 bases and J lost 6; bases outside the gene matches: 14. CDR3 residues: CASSSRPSGSSGEQYF. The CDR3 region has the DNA TGTGCCAGCAGCTCTAGGCCCAGCGGGAGTAGCGGCGAGCAGTACTTC.

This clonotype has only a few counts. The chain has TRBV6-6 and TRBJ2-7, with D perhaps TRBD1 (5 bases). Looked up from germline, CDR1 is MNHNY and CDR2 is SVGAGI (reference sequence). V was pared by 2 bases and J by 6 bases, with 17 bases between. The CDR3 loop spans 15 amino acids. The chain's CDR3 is CASSYGQGRSPEQYF. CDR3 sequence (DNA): TGTGCCAGCAGTTACGGCCAGGGCAGGTCCCCCGAGCAGTACTTC.